The T cell receptor (beta chain) described here comes from a study of naive and memory T cell subsets (dated by TCRdb to the late 2010s). For context, the study as a whole: An open-source, UMI-based TCR alpha and beta sequencing pipeline was applied to sorted naive and memory peripheral blood T cell subsets. The functional CMV T cell responses agreed completely with IgG serology results. RNA was DNase-treated and reverse transcribed with TCR constant-region primers, mostly using SuperScript III.

Results the study describes overall, beyond this receptor: Gini index rose and Shannon and inverse Simpson diversity fell from naive through CM, EM and EMRA in both CD4 and CD8 cells. Following error correction, more than 95% of naive TCR sequences occurred only once, which made naive abundance distributions much steeper than those of memory subsets. The repertoire findings for the naive and memory subsets could not be validated against a ground truth because none was available. Clonotypes were defined as single alpha or beta chain sequences, not paired alpha/beta receptors. RNA-based TCR counts may be influenced by expression changes linked to T cell activation and differentiation. TCR abundance followed a power law with an exponent that was different for naive and memory subsets but consistent across the three individuals.

As for this clonotype: Its binding antigen is unknown. Base qualities are missing; no much larger clone stands one base away.

Separate amplification of TCR alpha and beta chain libraries was performed from the second PCR step onward. The CMV status of each donor was determined by measuring IFNgamma production from CD4+ T cells after fresh PBMCs had been stimulated overnight with CMV viral lysate. CD4 T cells were positively selected with Miltenyi beads, followed by positive selection of CD8 T cells from the CD4-negative fraction. After staining for CD3, CD4, CD8, CD45RA, CD27 and a live/dead dye, cells were sorted on a BD Aria II into four subsets based on CD45RA and CD27. Three healthy volunteers provided blood, and the blood of each volunteer was split into CD4 and CD8 T cells and then into four differentiation subsets. Approximately 130 ml of peripheral blood was drawn per donor, and PBMC were isolated by Ficoll-Paque PLUS density-gradient centrifugation. Sorted cells were lysed in RLT buffer, and RNA was extracted with a Qiagen RNeasy kit and stored at -80°C.

CDR1 is given as LNHDA and CDR2 as SQIVND, both from the germline V gene (reference sequence). The CDR3 spans 14 residues, from the cysteine through the phenylalanine. Left in the record is the CDR3 DNA by itself, 42 bases read in frame from the first base. Trimming removed 5 bases from V and 7 bases from J, leaving 14 bases between the germline ends. The library was obtained by UMI-ligation and nested PCR. The beta constant-region primer was an equimolar mix of two oligonucleotides covering both TRBC1 and TRBC2. A single-stranded oligonucleotide carrying the SP2 primer and a 12-nucleotide UMI was ligated to the 3' end of the cDNA by T4 RNA ligase 1. Four rounds of PCR, combining the SP2 primer with nested alpha and beta constant-region primers, were used to amplify the ligated cDNA. The ligation reaction was incubated at 16°C for 20-24 hours. PCR2 was typically run as a SYBR Green qPCR and stopped at a predetermined threshold to prevent over-amplification. Apart from the first purification, every purification step used Agencourt AMPure XP magnetic beads. Library quantification was done by Qubit, followed by a TapeStation check on which the main peak was expected at around 650 bp. Pooled libraries were sequenced on an Illumina MiSeq with v2 2x251 paired-end kits, typically giving roughly 0.9-2.3 million reads per sample. Each sample was pooled at around 4 nM, and about 5-7% PhiX was included to help cluster recognition. Per the source publication's procedure: V and J genes were assigned to Demultiplexor-processed FASTQ reads by Decombinator through tag matching, with a single base-pair mismatch being allowed. UMIs were used by Collapsinator to correct both sequencing errors and frequency errors arising from PCR heterogeneity. CDR3Translator translated TCRs and extracted CDR3s from the conserved cysteine to the FGXG phenylalanine, flagging non-productive sequences. Gini, Shannon entropy and inverse Simpson indices were calculated on repertoires that had been subsampled to equal numbers of UMI-defined TCRs. Clonotype abundance distributions were fitted to a power law by maximum likelihood within the linear range. Similar UMI counts, unique TCR numbers and clonal distributions were obtained with the pipeline and with MIGEC on one naive CD8 sample. Repertoires were searched for roughly 7,300 CMV-associated CDR3 sequences compiled from VDJdb and a published dataset. The public reads were reprocessed in TCRdb via fastp at Q25 and MiXCR, keeping in-frame beta chains. A single entry per CDR3 protein holds the most common genes and DNA from its merged rows. V and J calls and clone size were set by TCRdb, not the authors. The sample data list tens of thousands of distinct CDR3 sequences, and approximately 14% of these were observed just once. About 0.9% of the sample is held by the ten biggest clonotypes.

The chain is made from TRBV19 and TRBJ2-2; a weak D assignment points to TRBD2 (5 bases agree). The receptor's source is a human donor in good health. The source material was central memory CD4+ T cells from blood. What this sample's cell subset or site label stands for: central memory, CD45RA- CD27+. The CDR3 amino acid sequence is: CASSLASGIGELFF. The sequenced DNA is TGTGCCAGTAGTCTCGCGTCGGGGATCGGGGAGCTGTTTTTT.